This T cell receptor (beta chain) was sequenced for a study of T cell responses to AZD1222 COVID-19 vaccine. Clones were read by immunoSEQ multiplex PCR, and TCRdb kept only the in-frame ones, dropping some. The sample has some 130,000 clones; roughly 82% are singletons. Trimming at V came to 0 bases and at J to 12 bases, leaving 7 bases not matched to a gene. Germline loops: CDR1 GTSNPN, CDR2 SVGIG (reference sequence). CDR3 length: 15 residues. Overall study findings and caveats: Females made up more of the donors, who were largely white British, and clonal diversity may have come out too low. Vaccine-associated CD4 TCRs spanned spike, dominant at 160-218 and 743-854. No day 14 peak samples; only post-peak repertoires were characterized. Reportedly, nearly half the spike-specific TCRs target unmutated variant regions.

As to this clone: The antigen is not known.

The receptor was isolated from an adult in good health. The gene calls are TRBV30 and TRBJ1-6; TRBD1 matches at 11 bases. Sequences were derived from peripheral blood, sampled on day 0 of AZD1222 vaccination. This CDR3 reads CAWSVGDRGKVPLHF. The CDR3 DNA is TGTGCCTGGAGTGTAGGGGACAGGGGGAAGGTACCCCTCCACTTT.